The present entry profiles one T cell receptor beta chain with its context. The antigen is not known. The source of the sample is a study of cytomegalovirus exposure and HLA in healthy donors. As for the study in general: Genotyping of some 390 donors showed that about 79% belonged to the Caucasian-associated ancestry cluster. Study findings and constraints: Both high specificity and high sensitivity reportedly marked the classifier's diagnosis of cytomegalovirus status. An ancestry cluster, one associated with Asian ancestry, reportedly showed fewer N-insertions than the roughly 610-donor mean in a later analysis. Clonal expansion was found to be greater in HLA-associated TCR beta chains than in equally common others in a later analysis.

Per the germline V gene, CDR1 is MNHEY and CDR2 is SVGAGI. The CDR3 sequence is 12 residues long. With 7 bases removed from V and 7 bases from J, the gap between germline ends came to 13 bases. Primers: 60 Vbeta forward and 13 Jbeta reverse. TCRdb's copy holds only in-frame clones and misses some; the assay was immunoSEQ multiplex PCR. The sample consists of some 130,000 clones, 70% to 85% of them appearing once. This sequence joins TRBV6-5 and TRBJ1-1; D ambiguous. The sequenced sample was PBMCs. The TCR comes from a female donor in good health and CMV-seronegative. The CDR3 region has the DNA TGTGCCAGCAATCCGTATGGCGGTGAAGCTTTCTTT. Its protein product is CASNPYGGEAFF.